The entry below gives a single T cell receptor (beta chain) sequence along with its context. Its antigen is not identified. This CDR3 is built from 17 residues. Germline trimming cut 5 bases from V and 6 bases from J; bases unmatched to any gene: 10. Germline lookup yields CDR1 SGHTA and CDR2 FQGTGA. The data were obtained in a study of cytomegalovirus exposure and HLA in healthy donors. Study results and caveats: A later analysis by the authors found several of the most significant clusters apparently linked to common viral pathogens. Donor immune exposure was known only as CMV serostatus. A prior analysis recorded that most TCR beta V segments were productive about 87% or about 30% of the time. The study flagged 150 to 200 TCR beta chains as cytomegalovirus-associated.

Use of 60 Vbeta and 13 Jbeta primers characterized the PCR. Repertoires were generated with immunoSEQ multiplex PCR, while TCRdb's copy carries only in-frame clones and drops some. The data show 200,000 to 250,000 clones, 70% to 85% seen once. Sequenced material: PBMCs. This receptor was taken from a woman in her thirties or forties in good health and CMV-seronegative. V gene TRBV7-3 combines with J gene TRBJ2-2, with 12 bases identical to TRBD2. CDR3 coding DNA: TGTGCCAGCAGCAACCCTAGCGGGGGGGCCTCGGCCGGGGAGCTGTTTTTT. It translates to CASSNPSGGASAGELFF.